These T cell receptor beta chains were read from a single sample in a study of shared clonotypes between healthy human individuals. Profiling relied on immunoSEQ multiplex PCR, and the TCRdb table lists in-frame clones only, not all of them. The table shows about 2.4 million clones, with roughly 93% occurring only once. Source material: naive CD4+ T cells from PBMCs. Receptors originate from a man between 18 and 35 years old in good health. Some clones in this sample may be carry-over from other donors' samples. Both conserved end residues are part of each CDR3. The D gene is left open where the match is weak. The listing skips clone size in some rows; elsewhere it reads once, few, many or a size class.

>TRBV4-3|TRBD2|TRBJ2-3|-
CASSQDGGSARDDTQYF
TGCGCCAGCAGCCAAGACGGGGGGAGTGCCCGAGATGATACGCAGTATTTT
>TRBV27|-|TRBJ1-2|-
CASSSRDNYGYTF
TGTGCCAGCAGTTCCCGGGACAACTATGGCTACACCTTC
>TRBV28|-|TRBJ1-1|-
CASSFQYRVMNTEAFF
TGTGCCAGCAGTTTTCAATACAGGGTTATGAACACTGAAGCTTTCTTT
>TRBV5-1|TRBD2|TRBJ2-2|-
CASSFILGSGAGELFF
TGCGCCAGCAGCTTTATTCTCGGGAGCGGGGCCGGGGAGCTGTTTTTT
>TRBV7-9|TRBD2|TRBJ2-5|-
CASTGGEETQYF
TGTGCCAGCACGGGGGGTGAGGAGACCCAGTACTTC
>TRBV7-8|-|TRBJ2-5|-
CASSHLLGIQETQYF
TGTGCCAGCAGCCATCTGCTAGGGATCCAAGAGACCCAGTACTTC
>TRBV5-8|TRBD1|TRBJ1-2|-
CASSLGLRGLGYGYTF
TGTGCCAGCAGCTTGGGACTAAGGGGGCTTGGCTATGGCTACACCTTC
>TRBV7-3|-|TRBJ2-2|-
CASSVGAGELFF
TGTGCCAGCAGCGTGGGGGCCGGGGAGCTGTTTTTT
>TRBV30|-|TRBJ2-7|-
CAWSPAYEQYF
TGTGCCTGGAGTCCTGCCTACGAGCAGTACTTC
>TRBV5-1|TRBD1|TRBJ2-3|-
CASSINAATGPQDTQYF
TGCGCCAGCAGCATAAATGCCGCGACAGGGCCCCAAGATACGCAGTATTTT
>TRBV19|-|TRBJ1-5|-
CASSLGGKPQHF
TGTGCCAGTAGTTTGGGGGGCAAGCCCCAGCATTTT
>TRBV5-1|-|TRBJ2-4|-
CASSLAGRRGNIQYF
TGCGCCAGCAGCTTGGCTGGTCGTAGGGGAAACATTCAGTACTTC
>TRBV7-6|-|TRBJ1-6|-
CASSSKAVLDSPLHF
TGTGCCAGCAGCTCGAAGGCGGTGCTTGACTCACCCCTCCACTTT
>TRBV5-1|-|TRBJ2-6|once
CASSLDLRGVPGANVLTF
TGCGCCAGCAGCTTGGACTTAAGGGGAGTCCCTGGGGCCAACGTCCTGACTTTC
>TRBV28|-|TRBJ1-4|-
CASRDRTNEKLFF
TGTGCCAGCCGTGACAGAACCAATGAAAAACTGTTTTTT
>TRBV19|TRBD1|TRBJ2-2|-
CASSMDRLGVAGELFF
TGTGCCAGTAGTATGGACAGGTTGGGTGTCGCCGGGGAGCTGTTTTTT
>TRBV4-1|-|TRBJ1-2|-
CASSQPQEPYGYTF
TGCGCCAGCAGCCAACCCCAGGAGCCCTATGGCTACACCTTC
>TRBV25-1|-|TRBJ1-1|-
CASAVETENTEAFF
TGTGCCAGCGCGGTAGAGACAGAGAACACTGAAGCTTTCTTT
>TRBV18|-|TRBJ1-4|-
CASSQNRVEDEKLFF
TGTGCCAGCTCCCAAAACAGGGTAGAGGATGAAAAACTGTTTTTT
>TRBV5-4|TRBD2|TRBJ2-5|-
CASRAGVGETQYF
TGTGCCAGCAGAGCGGGGGTGGGAGAGACCCAGTACTTC
>TRBV6-5|-|TRBJ1-2|-
CASSYSLENYGYTF
TGTGCCAGCAGTTACTCGCTCGAAAACTATGGCTACACCTTC
>TRBV4-2|TRBD2|TRBJ2-1|-
CASSHQAGLANDEQFF
TGTGCCAGCAGCCACCAGGCGGGACTAGCAAACGATGAGCAGTTCTTC